The 9 T cell receptor beta chains listed next were all sequenced from one sample in a study of blood T cell repertoires in COVID-19 (TCRdb year 2020). To prepare the library, the immunoSEQ multiplex PCR assay was applied. TCRdb retrieved this table from immuneACCESS and kept in-frame rearrangements only. Not all clones are present; in checked studies, unresolved V genes account for under half, and no reason is known for the remainder. Within this sample are around 320,000 clones, with roughly 86% of them counted one time only. The top ten clonotypes cover 2.5% to 3.5% of the sample. The sequenced sample consisted of PBMCs or T cells enriched from blood (not recorded which). The source is a woman in her fifties or sixties who had been exposed to COVID-19.

The chain is built from TRBV7-2 and TRBJ1-5, with D perhaps matching TRBD1 (5 bases). Per the germline V gene, CDR1 is SGHTA and CDR2 is FQGNSA. Deletions cut 0 bases from V and 5 bases from J, with 5 bases between. This CDR3 region has 13 residues. This CDR3 is CASSLAGDQPQHF. The CDR3 bases are TGTGCCAGCAGCTTAGCAGGGGATCAGCCCCAGCATTTT.

V usage is TRBV18 and J usage is TRBJ2-1, with D possibly matching TRBD1 (6 bases). Trimming removed 5 bases from V and 9 bases from J, with 8 bases in between. From germline, CDR1 is KGHSH and CDR2 LQKENI. There are 11 residues in the CDR3. CDR3 DNA sequence: TGTGCCAGCTCAAGGGACACTGAGCAGTTCTTC. Translating gives CASSRDTEQFF.

The chain carries TRBV10-3 and TRBJ2-5; D perhaps matches TRBD1 (5 bases). The germline V gene encodes CDR1 ENHRY and CDR2 SYGVKD. Trimming pared 4 bases from V and 4 bases from J, leaving 13 bases between. This CDR3 region has 14 residues. CDR3 nucleotides: TGTGCCATCAGTGGACAGACAATCCGAGAGACCCAGTACTTC. It is translated as CAISGQTIRETQYF.

The V call is TRBV28, the J call TRBJ2-3; 9 bases match TRBD2. The CDR3 covers 16 residues. V shed 3 bases and J 1 base; nucleotides not matched to a gene: 5. CDR1 and CDR2 (germline): MDHEN, SYDVKM. This CDR3 is CASSLRRGGGTDTQYF. The CDR3 coding sequence is TGTGCCAGCAGTTTGAGGCGGGGGGGCGGCACAGATACGCAGTATTTT.

This clone occurred a few times. The chain links TRBV6-2 or TRBV6-3 to TRBJ1-1; D is possibly TRBD1 (6 bases). The CDR3 extends over 15 amino acids. Per germline, CDR1 MNHEY and CDR2 SVGEGT. Deletions cut 0 bases from V and 4 bases from J, with 12 bases between. The CDR3 DNA reads as TGTGCCAGCAGTTACTCCGCAGGGGTGGGCACTGAAGCTTTCTTT. Translating it yields CASSYSAGVGTEAFF.

The chain links TRBV7-6 to TRBJ2-1; 11 bases agree with TRBD1. The CDR3 is 15 amino acids. From germline, CDR1 is SGHVS and CDR2 FNYEAQ. The V segment lost 5 bases and the J segment 6 bases; nucleotides outside the gene matches: 6. The CDR3 region is CASSVTGTGGNEQFF. CDR3 sequence (DNA): TGTGCCAGCAGCGTCACCGGGACAGGGGGCAATGAGCAGTTCTTC.

The chain couples TRBV27 to TRBJ2-1; 11 bases map to TRBD2. Unmatched junction bases numbered 11, after V lost 6 bases and J lost 7 bases. This CDR3 spans 16 amino acids. CDR1 and CDR2 from the germline V gene are MNHEY and SMNVEV (reference sequence). The CDR3 loop is CASSPRLAGSQNEQFF. In DNA form, the CDR3 reads TGTGCCAGCAGCCCGAGACTAGCGGGGTCACAGAATGAGCAGTTCTTC.

V is TRBV19 and J is TRBJ2-2; possible D gene TRBD1, 7 bases. Germline CDR1 reads LNHDA; CDR2 reads SQIVND (reference sequence). V shed 6 bases and J shed 3 bases, with 17 bases lying between them. The CDR3 spans 16 residues. For the CDR3, the DNA is TGTGCCAGTAGGGGGGGACAGAGCACCTACACCGGGGAGCTGTTTTTT. Translated, it gives CASRGGQSTYTGELFF.

Here the CDR3 reads CASSYPSGGTNYGYTF. The CDR3, as DNA: TGTGCCAGCAGTTACCCCTCCGGGGGGACCAACTATGGCTACACCTTC. V usage is TRBV6-2 or TRBV6-3 and J usage is TRBJ1-2; D is possibly TRBD1 (5 bases). Per the germline V gene, CDR1 is MNHEY and CDR2 is SVGEGT. Trimming pared 2 bases from V and 2 bases from J, leaving 15 bases between. The CDR3 runs to 16 residues.